Presented here are 20 T cell receptor beta chains from one specimen sequenced in a study of OX40 agonist ivuxolimab in advanced cancers. Clones were sequenced by immunoSEQ multiplex PCR, and TCRdb holds only the in-frame ones, with some missing. The data show almost 80,000 clones, with around 86% seen just once and just under 0.25% held by the top ten. This specimen was CD4+ or CD8+ T cells sorted from blood, taken in a trial of the OX40 agonist ivuxolimab. The receptors shown here come from an adult with an advanced solid tumor such as melanoma, head and neck, liver or kidney cancer.

The gene calls are TRBV5-4 and TRBJ2-5; 7 bases are a match to TRBD1. The CDR3 consists of 16 residues. Germline CDR1 and CDR2: SGHNT and YYREEE (reference sequence). After removal of 4 bases from V and 3 bases from J, the junction contained 12 bases not matched to a gene. The CDR3 region is CASSLPPTDRKETQYF. DNA for the CDR3: TGTGCCAGCAGCCTCCCCCCCACGGACAGGAAAGAGACCCAGTACTTC.

This chain joins TRBV7-9 and TRBJ1-2; 10 bases are a match to TRBD1. V shed 2 bases and J 6 bases; nucleotides not matched to a gene: 6. Germline V gene lookup returns CDR1 SEHNR and CDR2 FQNEAQ (reference sequence). The CDR3 has 15 residues. CDR3 nucleotides: TGTGCCAGCAGCTTAACGACAGGGGGCTGGGATGGCTACACCTTC. It codes for CASSLTTGGWDGYTF.

The rearrangement joins TRBV29-1 to TRBJ2-7; TRBD1 matches at 9 bases. The germline gives CDR1 SQVTM, CDR2 ANQGSEA. Losses at the gene ends were 3 bases for V and 4 bases for J; bases not matched to a gene: 4. The CDR3 has 13 amino acids. The CDR3 DNA reads TGCAGCGTTGAGGGGACAGGGTTGTACGAGCAGTACTTC. Translating it yields CSVEGTGLYEQYF.

The chain combines TRBV4-2 with TRBJ2-2, with D possibly TRBD1 on 5 matching bases. The V gene lost 4 bases and the J gene lost 4 bases, with 22 bases spanning the gap. This CDR3 region has 18 residues. The germline V gene encodes CDR1 LGHNA and CDR2 YNFKEQ. As DNA, the CDR3 is TGTGCCAGCAGCCTAGAGACGTCCCGACAGCGACCCACCGGGGAGCTGTTTTTT. Its protein is CASSLETSRQRPTGELFF.

The gene calls are TRBV6-5 and TRBJ1-5; perhaps TRBD1 as D (6 bases). Germline V gene lookup returns CDR1 MNHEY and CDR2 SVGAGI. V lost 5 bases to trimming and J lost 4 bases, with 15 bases between them. This CDR3 is built from 15 residues. The CDR3 loop reads CASSRTGQPNQPQHF. In DNA form, the CDR3 reads TGTGCCAGCAGTCGCACAGGACAGCCGAATCAGCCCCAGCATTTT.

The rearrangement joins TRBV28 to TRBJ1-2, with D tentatively TRBD1 (6 bases). This CDR3 has 14 amino acids. Germline V CDR1 and CDR2: MDHEN, SYDVKM. V lost 5 bases, J lost 3 bases, and 13 bases lay in between. CDR3 amino acids: CASSQGGLDYGYTF. The CDR3 region has the DNA TGTGCCAGCAGTCAAGGGGGGTTGGACTATGGCTACACCTTC.

This chain joins TRBV6-5 and TRBJ1-6, with 9 bases aligning to TRBD1. The CDR3 has 15 amino acids. Per germline, CDR1 MNHEY and CDR2 SVGAGI. The junction had 0 bases not matched to a gene; V was cut back by 6 bases and J by 0 bases. CDR3 bases: TGTGCCAGCAGGACAGGGGGCTCCTATAATTCACCCCTCCACTTT. As protein: CASRTGGSYNSPLHF.

This clone was found a few times. This chain joins TRBV4-1 and TRBJ1-1; 9 nucleotides agree with TRBD1. CDR1 is MGHRA, CDR2 YSYEKL, per germline. The CDR3 runs 17 residues. Unmatched junction bases numbered 5, after V lost 0 bases and J lost 0 bases. For the CDR3, the DNA is TGCGCCAGCAGCCAAGATAGGGGACAGGGACTGAACACTGAAGCTTTCTTT. Protein: CASSQDRGQGLNTEAFF.

This clone was seen a handful of times. This chain uses TRBV5-1 with TRBJ2-7, with D hard to call. V dropped 0 bases and J dropped 6 bases, with 13 bases sitting between them. This CDR3 has 14 residues. The germline V gene encodes CDR1 SGHRS and CDR2 YFSETQ. In nucleotides, the CDR3 is TGCGCCAGCAGCTTGGAAGCATATTCGAGCGAGCAGTACTTC. Encoded protein: CASSLEAYSSEQYF.

The chain uses TRBV2 and TRBJ1-4, with 7 bases that match TRBD1. V lost 6 bases and J lost 3; bases outside the gene matches: 7. Germline CDR1 SNHLY, CDR2 FYNNEI. This CDR3 has 15 amino acids. The DNA of the CDR3 is TGTGCCAGCAGAGAACAGGGGACACCTAATGAAAAACTGTTTTTT. This encodes CASREQGTPNEKLFF.

This sequence joins TRBV4-3 and TRBJ1-4, with D unresolved. The germline gives CDR1 LGHNA, CDR2 YSLEER. CDR3 length: 15 residues. The V gene lost 3 bases and the J gene lost 0 bases, with 8 bases spanning the gap. The CDR3 DNA reads TGCGCCAGCAGCCAGGGGAGTTCAACTAATGAAAAACTGTTTTTT. It translates to CASSQGSSTNEKLFF.

This sequence joins TRBV5-1 and TRBJ2-5; D gene uncertain. V was shortened by 4 bases and J by 3 bases, with 13 bases between the two germline ends. CDR3 length: 14 amino acids. Germline V gives CDR1 SGHRS, CDR2 YFSETQ. Here the CDR3 DNA reads TGCGCCAGCAGCCCGGCGTCGGTAGAAGAGACCCAGTACTTC. Translation: CASSPASVEETQYF. The full variable domain, completed using reference TRBV5-1 and TRBJ2-5, is KAGVTQTPRYLIKTRGQQVTLSCSPISGHRSVSWYQQTPGQGLQFLFEYFSETQRNKGNFPGRFSGRQFSNSRSEMNVSTLELGDSALYLCASSPASVEETQYFGPGTRLLVL.

V is TRBV29-1 and J is TRBJ2-1; tentative D call: TRBD1 (6 bases). Trimming pared 7 bases from V and 2 bases from J, leaving 9 bases between. The CDR3 loop spans 12 amino acids. In germline, CDR1 is SQVTM, CDR2 ANQGSEA. CDR3 coding DNA: TGCAGCGAGCGGACAGCCTACAATGAGCAGTTCTTC. Translated: CSERTAYNEQFF.

The chain carries TRBV19 and TRBJ2-1; 10 positions agree with TRBD2. The V segment lost 4 bases and the J segment 5 bases; nucleotides outside the gene matches: 2. The CDR3 loop spans 14 amino acids. CDR1 is LNHDA and CDR2 is SQIVND in the germline V gene (reference sequence). The CDR3 loop reads CASSSLAGDNEQFF. CDR3 nucleotide sequence: TGTGCCAGTAGTAGCCTAGCGGGAGACAATGAGCAGTTCTTC.

The chain has TRBV5-5 and TRBJ1-5; TRBD1 matches 7 bases. Germline V gene data show CDR1 as SGHKS and CDR2 as YYEKEE (reference sequence). Unmatched junction bases numbered 7, after V lost 2 bases and J lost 5 bases. CDR3 length: 15 amino acids. This CDR3 reads CASSLTWDSYQPQHF. The CDR3 DNA follows: TGTGCCAGCAGCTTAACTTGGGACAGCTATCAGCCCCAGCATTTT.

The chain is built from TRBV12-5 and TRBJ2-1, with D possibly TRBD2 on 5 matching bases. The CDR3 is made up of 16 amino acids. Germline V gene lookup returns CDR1 LGHNT and CDR2 FRNRAP. Trimming took off 2 bases at V and 0 bases at J, with 11 bases between the two ends. CDR3 in amino acids: CASGLSRGSSYNEQFF. The CDR3 DNA reads TGTGCTAGTGGTTTGAGTCGGGGTAGCTCCTACAATGAGCAGTTCTTC. The full variable domain, in which reference TRBV12-5 and TRBJ2-1 provide the parts outside the CDR3, is DARVTQTPRHKVTEMGQEVTMRCQPILGHNTVFWYRQTMMQGLELLAYFRNRAPLDDSGMPKDRFSAEMPDATLATLKIQPSEPRDSAVYFCASGLSRGSSYNEQFFGPGTRLTVL.

The chain has TRBV4-1 and TRBJ2-1; 8 nucleotides line up with TRBD2. Germline lookup yields CDR1 MGHRA and CDR2 YSYEKL. After removal of 1 base from V and 2 bases from J, the junction contained 13 bases not matched to a gene. This CDR3 contains 19 residues. In DNA, the CDR3 is TGCGCCAGCAGCCAAGTTTCGTGGGGAGCGGGAGAAGCCTACAATGAGCAGTTCTTC. Translation gives CASSQVSWGAGEAYNEQFF.

V usage is TRBV5-1 and J usage is TRBJ1-2, with unresolved D. CDR3 size: 13 residues. V was cut by 4 bases and J by 0 bases, with 7 bases left in between. Germline assignment: CDR1 SGHRS and CDR2 YFSETQ. CDR3 nucleotides: TGCGCCAGCAGCCAGGCGGCTAACTATGGCTACACCTTC. It yields the protein CASSQAANYGYTF.

The genes are TRBV5-6 and TRBJ2-1, with TRBD2 as a possible D gene (6 bases). V was pared by 7 bases and J by 10 bases, with 12 bases between. This CDR3 comprises 11 residues. Per the germline V gene, CDR1 is SGHDT and CDR2 is YYEEEE. CDR3 sequence (DNA): TGTGCCAGCGACAGACTAGGGGAGCAGTTCTTC. It yields the protein CASDRLGEQFF.

The chain combines TRBV2 with TRBJ2-5, with D tentatively TRBD2 (6 bases). The CDR3 extends over 16 amino acids. CDR1 SNHLY and CDR2 FYNNEI come from the germline V gene. V was trimmed by 4 bases and J by 2 bases, leaving 17 bases between them. CDR3 amino acids: CASSGSPGVLQETQYF. In nucleotides, the CDR3 is TGTGCCAGCAGTGGTTCCCCGGGAGTCCTTCAAGAGACCCAGTACTTC.